This T cell receptor beta chain was found in a study of cytotoxic CD8 clonotypes in ibrutinib-treated CLL. TCRdb's copy holds only in-frame clones and misses some; the assay was immunoSEQ multiplex PCR. Of fewer than 300,000 clones listed, about 72% are singletons. Trimming removed 1 base from V and 5 bases from J; junction bases left unmatched: 4. The CDR3 spans 15 residues. Germline V gene sequence: CDR1 SGDLS, CDR2 YYNGEE. This clone was observed a handful of times. The V call is TRBV9, the J call TRBJ2-2; 8 positions agree with TRBD2. This sequence originates from a human donor with chronic lymphocytic leukemia. The starting material was PBMCs, obtained at disease progression, from a patient treated with ibrutinib. CDR3 DNA sequence: TGTGCCAGCAGCGTAAGCGGGAGAGTAACCGGGGAGCTGTTTTTT. This translates into CASSVSGRVTGELFF.